The rows below give T cell receptor beta chains drawn from one sample of a study of CD8 T cells in ankylosing spondylitis. Each CDR3 protein gets one entry after TCRdb re-called the 5' RACE reads with MiXCR. Of some 130,000 distinct CDR3 sequences in the sample, about 7.3% were seen once. Input material: blood, either unsorted or a sorted T cell fraction (not recorded which). The receptors stem from a female donor with ankylosing spondylitis or in good health (not recorded which). The CDR3 runs from the conserved cysteine through the conserved F or W. The D gene is left open where the match is weak. Size values are once, few and many counts, or a class for expanded clones, and some rows have none.

>TRBV7-9|TRBJ2-1|many|TRBD2
TGTGCCAGCAGCACCCGGGAGGCGCGCCGGGAGCAGTTCTTC
CASSTREARREQFF
>TRBV7-9|TRBJ1-2|many|NA
TGTGCCAGCAGCCATGCCTGGGAGCACTATGGCTACACCTTC
CASSHAWEHYGYTF
>TRBV12-3/TRBV12-4|TRBJ1-2|many|NA
TGTGCCAGCAGGTCCGACGCCTATGGCTACACCTTC
CASRSDAYGYTF
>TRBV2|TRBJ2-5|few|NA
TGTGCCAGCAGTGTGACTGAAGAGACCCAGTACTTC
CASSVTEETQYF
>TRBV12-3/TRBV12-4|TRBJ2-1|many|NA
TGTGCCAGCAGTTTTCTTTTGCAGGGAGGTGAGCAGTTCTTC
CASSFLLQGGEQFF
>TRBV5-1|TRBJ2-7|many|NA
TGCGCCAGCAGCTTGCTCCGGGACAATGCCTACTACGAGCAGTACTTC
CASSLLRDNAYYEQYF
>TRBV20-1|TRBJ2-7|many|TRBD1
TGCAGTGCCAGATGGACAGGGGGTCCCTCTGGGGAGCAGTACTTC
CSARWTGGPSGEQYF
>TRBV19|TRBJ2-2|many|TRBD1
TGTGCCACCGGGACAGGGCGAACCGGGGAGCTGTTTTTT
CATGTGRTGELFF
>TRBV20-1|TRBJ1-5|many|NA
TGCAGTGCTAGCATAACAGGGAATCAGCCCCAGCATTTT
CSASITGNQPQHF
>TRBV5-5|TRBJ2-2|few|NA
TGTGCCAGCAGCTTACGTCTAGCTGCGAACACCGGGGAGCTGTTTTTT
CASSLRLAANTGELFF
>TRBV6-2/TRBV6-3|TRBJ1-6|many|NA
TGTGCCAGCAGTTACTTGAATTCACCCCTCCACTTT
CASSYLNSPLHF
>TRBV5-1|TRBJ2-5|many|NA
TGCGCCAGCAGCCTATGGACAGTCCAAGAGACCCAGTACTTC
CASSLWTVQETQYF
>TRBV5-1|TRBJ2-5|many|NA
TGCGCCAGCAGCTTCTACGGGACACCCCAAGAGACCCAGTACTTC
CASSFYGTPQETQYF
>TRBV7-6|TRBJ2-2|many|NA
TGTGCCAGCAGACGGCTTGGACGGAGTGCCGGGGAGCTGTTTTTT
CASRRLGRSAGELFF
>TRBV5-1|TRBJ2-2|NA|TRBD2
TGCGCCAGCAGCTTGGCCGTCGCGGGGGGGCCAACGGGGGAGCTGTTTTTT
CASSLAVAGGPTGELFF
>TRBV20-1|TRBJ2-2|many|TRBD1
TGCAGTGCTAGACGTAGGACAGGGGAGAACACCGGGGAGCTGTTTTTT
CSARRRTGENTGELFF
>TRBV6-1|TRBJ2-1|many|TRBD1
TGTGCCAGCAGTGAAGGACAGGGCGGCAATGAGCAGTTCTTC
CASSEGQGGNEQFF
>TRBV25-1|TRBJ1-1|many|NA
TGTGCCAGCAGTGTCAGGATGAACACTGAAGCTTTCTTT
CASSVRMNTEAFF
>TRBV6-5|TRBJ2-6|many|NA
TGTGCCAGCAGTTACAAGAGCTCTGGGGCCAACGTCCTGACTTTC
CASSYKSSGANVLTF
>TRBV25-1|TRBJ2-3|many|TRBD2
TGTGCCAGCACGGGACTAGCCCGAGGCACGCAGTATTTT
CASTGLARGTQYF
>TRBV18|TRBJ1-1|many|NA
TGTGCCAGCTCACCGGGCCCCTTGAACACTGAAGCTTTCTTT
CASSPGPLNTEAFF
>TRBV7-8|TRBJ1-3|many|NA
TGTGCCAGCAGCTTTGGGACGGGCTGGGGAAACACCATATATTTT
CASSFGTGWGNTIYF
>TRBV18|TRBJ1-5|NA|NA
TGTGCCAGCTCAATCGGACCAATGGGTAGCAATCAGCCCCAGCATTTT
CASSIGPMGSNQPQHF
>TRBV5-1|TRBJ2-2|many|NA
TGCGCCAGCAGCTCTCCGAGGGGTGCGAACACCGGGGAGCTGTTTTTT
CASSSPRGANTGELFF
>TRBV5-1|TRBJ2-7|many|TRBD2
TGCGCCAGCAGCCCGCTGGCGAGCGGGGTCGCCTACGAGCAGTACTTC
CASSPLASGVAYEQYF
>TRBV7-8|TRBJ1-5|many|NA
TGTGCCAGCAGCCTATGGGCCGTACATAACCTCTTCGGCAATCAGCCCCAGCATTTT
CASSLWAVHNLFGNQPQHF
>TRBV5-1|TRBJ1-5|many|NA
TGCGCCAGCAGCCCCACTGGGGGACAGCCCCAGCATTTT
CASSPTGGQPQHF
>TRBV12-3/TRBV12-4|TRBJ1-5|many|NA
TGTGCCAGCAGTTTATCTGGGCCGAATCAGCCCCAGCATTTT
CASSLSGPNQPQHF
>TRBV4-3|TRBJ2-7|many|NA
TGCGCCAGCAGCCAAGATGGGCTCCTTCGAGAGCAGTACTTC
CASSQDGLLREQYF
>TRBV5-1|TRBJ2-1|many|TRBD2
TGCGCCAGCAGCTTGGGACTAGCTTCCAATGAGCAGTTCTTC
CASSLGLASNEQFF
>TRBV30|TRBJ1-2|NA|NA
TGTGCCTGGAGTGTGGCAGTTCCTATAAACTATGGCTACACCTTC
CAWSVAVPINYGYTF
>TRBV7-9|TRBJ1-2|many|TRBD1
TGTGCCAGCAGCGGCGGGACAGCCTTTAACTATGGCTACACCTTC
CASSGGTAFNYGYTF
>TRBV24-1|TRBJ2-3|many|NA
TGTGCCACCAGTGACCGTGATGGAGTTAACACAGATACGCAGTATTTT
CATSDRDGVNTDTQYF
>TRBV12-3/TRBV12-4|TRBJ1-1|many|NA
TGTGCCAGCAGTTTCTCAGGGAGGGGTGAAGCTTTCTTT
CASSFSGRGEAFF
>TRBV7-2|TRBJ2-5|many|TRBD1
TGTGCCAGCAGCGTCGACAGGGCCAAAGAGACCCAGTACTTC
CASSVDRAKETQYF
>TRBV5-1|TRBJ2-2|many|NA
TGCGCCAGCCGGGACCGAGATGCCGGGGAGCTGTTTTTT
CASRDRDAGELFF
>TRBV7-2|TRBJ2-7|many|NA
TGTGCCAGCAGCTTACGACAGGTCGATGGCGAGCAGTACTTC
CASSLRQVDGEQYF